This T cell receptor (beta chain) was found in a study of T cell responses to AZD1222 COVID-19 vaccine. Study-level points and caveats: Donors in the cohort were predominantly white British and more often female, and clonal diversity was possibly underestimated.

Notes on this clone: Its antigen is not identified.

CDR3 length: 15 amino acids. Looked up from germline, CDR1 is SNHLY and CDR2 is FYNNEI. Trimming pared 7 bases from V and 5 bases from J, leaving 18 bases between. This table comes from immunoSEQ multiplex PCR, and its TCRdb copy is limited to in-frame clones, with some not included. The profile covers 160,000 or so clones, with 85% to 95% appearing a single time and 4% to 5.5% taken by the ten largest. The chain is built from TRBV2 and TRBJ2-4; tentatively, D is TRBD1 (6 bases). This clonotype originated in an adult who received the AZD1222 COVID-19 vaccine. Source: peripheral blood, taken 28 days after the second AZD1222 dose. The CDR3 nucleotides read TGTGCCAGCAAAAAGGAGGCAGGGGCGGAAAACATTCAGTACTTC. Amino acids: CASKKEAGAENIQYF.